This T cell receptor (beta chain) was profiled in a study of blood T cell repertoires in COVID-19. Turning to the study itself: Collection of acute and convalescent COVID-19 samples took place in the United States, Italy and Spain. Sample material is recorded as cDNA or gDNA derived from T cells, B-cell-depleted T cells, or PBMCs.

The CDR3 extends over 15 amino acids. Looked up from germline, CDR1 is MNHEY and CDR2 is SVGAGI. Trimming pared 2 bases from V and 0 bases from J, leaving 8 bases between. In the source study's methods: It was from reference gene primer amplification that nucleated cell counts were estimated. Some clones are missing from TCRdb's copy, which holds only in-frame ones; the method was immunoSEQ multiplex PCR. V, J and clone size were drawn from that table, and D and trimming were deduced from the DNA. The sample gives roughly 72,000 clones, roughly 80% of which show up once; approximately 15% is in the top ten.

J is TRBJ1-3 and V is TRBV6-5; D is perhaps TRBD1 (6 bases). The sequencing sample was made of peripheral blood. The clonotype comes from a woman aged 80 or older with acute or convalescent COVID-19. CDR3 loop: CASSYGQSSGNTIYF. The CDR3, as DNA: TGTGCCAGCAGTTACGGACAGAGCTCTGGAAACACCATATATTTT.